One and the same sample provided the 22 T cell receptor beta chains below, sequenced in a study of molecular identifiers for immune sequencing clone quantification. TCRdb re-derived calls from the PCR reads in MiXCR, one entry per CDR3 protein. The sample has 490,000 or so distinct CDR3 sequences; under 30% are singletons. The source material was naive CD8+ T cells from blood, with Jurkat cell RNA spiked in. Subset denoted: FACS-sorted CD8+CD4-CCR7+CD45RA+ naive T cells. The receptors come from a human donor in good health. Some libraries in this study had Jurkat cell RNA spiked in.

As to this clonotype: A much larger clone differs from this one at a single base, so this may be a read error. The chain joins TRBV4-1 to TRBJ2-7; the D is unclear. Germline CDR1 reads MGHRA; CDR2 reads YSYEKL. Trimming stripped 0 bases from V and 0 bases from J, with 12 bases between. This CDR3 is built from 16 residues. CDR3 sequence reads: CASSQEPPPRSYEQYF. The CDR3 nucleotides read TGCGCCAGCAGCCAAGAACCCCCCCCCCGCTCCTACGAGCAGTACTTC.

This clonotype was found a few times. V usage is TRBV7-2 and J usage is TRBJ2-5; D unclear. The V gene lost 1 base and the J gene lost 4 bases, with 10 bases spanning the gap. CDR3 length: 14 residues. Germline values: CDR1 SGHTA, CDR2 FQGNSA. CDR3 in DNA: TGTGCCAGCAGCTTAGGGGCCCAGCGAGAGACCCAGTACTTC. Protein sequence: CASSLGAQRETQYF. The full variable domain, in which reference TRBV7-2 and TRBJ2-5 provide the parts outside the CDR3, is GAGVSQSPSNKVTEKGKDVELRCDPISGHTALYWYRQSLGQGLEFLIYFQGNSAPDKSGLPSDRFSAERTGGSVSTLTIQRTQQEDSAVYLCASSLGAQRETQYFGPGTRLLVL.

The sample holds many counts of this clonotype. The genes are TRBV7-8 and TRBJ2-7; 9 bases fit TRBD2. The ends lost 1 base at V and 1 base at J; junction bases unmatched: 2. Germline-derived CDR1 and CDR2 are SGHVS and FQNEAQ. This CDR3 spans 15 amino acids. The CDR3 nucleotides read TGTGCCAGCAGCTTAGTAGCGGGGGTGTCCTACGAGCAGTACTTC. Translating gives CASSLVAGVSYEQYF.

On this clonotype: The conserved phenylalanine or tryptophan normally closing the CDR3 is absent here, so this likely arose from a read error. The chain employs TRBV4-3 and TRBJ2-7; the match to TRBD2 covers 9 bases. Germline CDR1 LGHNA, CDR2 YSLEER. The V and J ends lost 0 bases and 7 bases, in that order; junction bases with no gene match: 10. This CDR3 is built from 16 residues. Written as DNA, the CDR3 is TGCGCCAGCAGCCAAGACAGCGGGAGGCGTTCGGGAGAGCAGTACCTC. This codes for CASSQDSGRRSGEQYL.

Comment on this clonotype: A much larger clone sits a single nucleotide away, making a read error possible. The chain carries TRBV6-5 and TRBJ2-7; perhaps TRBD1 as D (6 bases). This CDR3 spans 14 amino acids. The V end was cut by 4 bases, the J end by 3 bases, with 13 bases between. Per germline, CDR1 MNHEY and CDR2 SVGAGI. This CDR3 is CASSCTNRDYEQYF. CDR3 nucleotides: TGTGCCAGCAGTTGCACAAACAGGGACTACGAGCAGTACTTC.

This clonotype occurred many times. The chain recombines TRBV12-3 or TRBV12-4 with TRBJ2-5; TRBD2 matches 10 bases. The CDR3 has 15 amino acids. The J segment lost 5 bases and the V segment lost 2 bases, leaving 5 bases of the junction unmatched. The CDR3 bases are TGTGCCAGCAGTTTAAGCGGGGGGGCCGCCGAGACCCAGTACTTC. Protein: CASSLSGGAAETQYF.

The genes are TRBV19 and TRBJ1-1; 7 bases match TRBD1. The CDR3 is 14 amino acids. Unmatched junction bases numbered 6, after V lost 7 bases and J lost 1 base. The germline V gene has CDR1 LNHDA and CDR2 SQIVND (reference sequence). As DNA, the CDR3 is TGTGCCAGTACCGCAGGGGGGAAGAACACTGAAGCTTTCTTT. It codes for CASTAGGKNTEAFF.

The V gene is TRBV12-3 or TRBV12-4, the J gene TRBJ1-2, with D possibly TRBD1 on 6 matching bases. CDR3 length: 13 residues. V was pared by 6 bases and J by 4 bases, with 12 bases between. CDR3 sequence (DNA): TGTGCCAGCAGCCCGACAGGTCCCTATGGCTACACCTTC. Residues: CASSPTGPYGYTF.

The chain carries TRBV2 and TRBJ1-5; D gene unclear. The CDR3 length is 15 residues. Germline CDR1 SNHLY, CDR2 FYNNEI. Trimming removed 6 bases from V and 3 bases from J, with 15 bases in between. CDR3 sequence: CASRTTLEVNQPQHF. The CDR3 bases are TGTGCCAGCAGAACGACGTTGGAGGTCAATCAGCCCCAGCATTTT. The variable domain in full, completed from reference TRBV2 and TRBJ1-5, reads EPEVTQTPSHQVTQMGQEVILRCVPISNHLYFYWYRQILGQKVEFLVSFYNNEISEKSEIFDDQFSVERPDGSNFTLKIRSTKLEDSAMYFCASRTTLEVNQPQHFGDGTRLSIL.

This clonotype showed up just a few times. The V call is TRBV10-3, the J call TRBJ2-7; perhaps TRBD2 as D (6 bases). From germline, CDR1 is ENHRY and CDR2 SYGVKD. The CDR3 covers 16 residues. Trimming took 0 bases from V and 3 from J, leaving 15 bases between them. The CDR3 is CAISESTGLTNYEQYF. DNA of the CDR3: TGTGCCATCAGTGAGTCGACGGGACTTACTAACTACGAGCAGTACTTC.

The chain uses TRBV7-9 and TRBJ2-7; 12 bases agree with TRBD1. V was pared by 5 bases and J by 5 bases, with 10 bases of the junction left unmatched. The V gene's germline CDR1 is SEHNR and CDR2 FQNEAQ (reference sequence). CDR3 length: 16 amino acids. This CDR3 reads CASSHPRDRGRNEQYF. CDR3 in DNA: TGTGCCAGCAGCCATCCTAGGGACAGGGGGCGGAACGAGCAGTACTTC.

The V call is TRBV4-3, the J call TRBJ2-4; D gene unclear. Trimming shortened V by 0 bases and J by 0 bases, and 9 bases separated the two germline ends. This CDR3 region has 16 residues. Germline CDR1 is LGHNA and CDR2 is YSLEER. In nucleotides, the CDR3 is TGCGCCAGCAGCCAAGACCCTCAGATAGCCAAAAACATTCAGTACTTC. Residues: CASSQDPQIAKNIQYF.

J is TRBJ2-7 and V is TRBV20-1; possibly TRBD2 for D (5 bases). The V gene lost 0 bases and the J gene lost 1 base, with 13 bases spanning the gap. Germline CDR1 reads DFQATT; CDR2 reads SNEGSKA (reference sequence). This CDR3 is built from 15 residues. CDR3 residues: CSARDVGSSSYEQYF. The CDR3 coding sequence is TGCAGTGCTAGAGATGTTGGGAGTTCTTCCTACGAGCAGTACTTC.

This sequence joins TRBV24-1 and TRBJ2-1; D not certain. Trimming shortened V by 3 bases and J by 7 bases, and 3 bases separated the two germline ends. Germline CDR1 reads KGHDR; CDR2 reads SFDVKD. This CDR3 is built from 11 residues. CDR3 DNA: TGTGCCACCAGTGATCGAAATGAGCAGTTCTTC. It is translated as CATSDRNEQFF.

The sample holds many counts of this clonotype. CDR3 region: CASSTDRIYEQYF. In DNA, the CDR3 is TGTGCCAGCAGCACGGACAGGATCTACGAGCAGTACTTC. The chain is built from TRBV6-2 or TRBV6-3 and TRBJ2-7; 7 bases agree with TRBD1. V gave up 6 bases and J gave up 3 bases; unmatched junction bases: 5. Germline assignment: CDR1 MNHEY and CDR2 SVGEGT. CDR3 length equals 13 residues.

This clonotype was counted many times. The chain couples TRBV7-3 to TRBJ2-5; 11 nucleotides align to TRBD1. J lost 4 bases, V lost 4 bases, and 8 bases had no gene match. Germline V gene lookup returns CDR1 SGHTA and CDR2 FQGTGA. The CDR3 covers 16 residues. The CDR3: CASSSTGTGGVETQYF. The CDR3 DNA reads TGTGCCAGCAGCTCGACCGGGACAGGGGGTGTAGAGACCCAGTACTTC.

In its sample, this clonotype was seen a few times. The chain has TRBV4-3 and TRBJ2-3; 10 bases fit TRBD2. The V segment lost 1 base and the J segment 0 bases; nucleotides outside the gene matches: 7. This CDR3 is 18 amino acids long. Germline V gives CDR1 LGHNA, CDR2 YSLEER. The chain's CDR3 is CASSQGLAGAFSTDTQYF. The CDR3 DNA follows: TGCGCCAGCAGCCAAGGTCTAGCGGGGGCCTTTAGCACAGATACGCAGTATTTT.

This clonotype came up many times. The chain links TRBV29-1 to TRBJ2-5; tentatively, D is TRBD2 (6 bases). CDR1 and CDR2 (germline): SQVTM, ANQGSEA. The ends were cut back, 6 bases at V and 3 bases at J, with 20 bases in the middle. The CDR3 length is 15 residues. The DNA for the CDR3 is TGCAGCGTAGTCGAGGCGGGGTTCAAGAAAGAGACCCAGTACTTC. It translates to CSVVEAGFKKETQYF.

CDR3 loop: CASSPEGLAGGNEQFF. CDR3 coding DNA: TGCGCCAGCAGCCCAGAAGGACTAGCGGGGGGTAATGAGCAGTTCTTC. This chain links TRBV4-1 with TRBJ2-1; TRBD2 aligns across 14 bases. The junction had 6 bases not matched to a gene; V was cut back by 4 bases and J by 7 bases. There are 16 residues in the CDR3. Germline loops: CDR1 MGHRA, CDR2 YSYEKL.

On this clonotype: The germline gene is not matched at one end of the junction; a read error may be the cause. The CDR3 nucleotides are TGCGCCAGCAGCCAAACAGGAAACTCTGAAAACACCATATATTTT. Protein sequence: CASSQTGNSENTIYF. The V and J genes are TRBV4-1 and TRBJ1-3; possible D gene TRBD1, 5 bases. The CDR3 contains 15 residues. Germline V lookup: CDR1 MGHRA, CDR2 YSYEKL.

This chain links TRBV27 with TRBJ1-6; D is uncertain. Germline-derived CDR1 and CDR2 are MNHEY and SMNVEV (reference sequence). V gave up 0 bases and J gave up 10 bases, with 10 bases separating them. The CDR3 spans 14 residues. The chain's CDR3 is CASSLSGFSSPLHF. DNA of the CDR3: TGTGCCAGCAGTTTATCGGGGTTTAGCTCACCCCTCCACTTT.

This clonotype was observed at least ten times. V usage is TRBV7-9 and J usage is TRBJ2-4, with 11 bases aligning to TRBD1. Germline CDR1 SEHNR, CDR2 FQNEAQ (reference sequence). This CDR3 comprises 15 residues. The trim removed 5 bases at V and 10 bases at J, leaving 10 bases unmatched. CDR3 sequence reads: CASSAAGQGARIQYF. The CDR3 nucleotides are TGTGCCAGCAGCGCAGCAGGACAGGGGGCAAGGATTCAGTACTTC.